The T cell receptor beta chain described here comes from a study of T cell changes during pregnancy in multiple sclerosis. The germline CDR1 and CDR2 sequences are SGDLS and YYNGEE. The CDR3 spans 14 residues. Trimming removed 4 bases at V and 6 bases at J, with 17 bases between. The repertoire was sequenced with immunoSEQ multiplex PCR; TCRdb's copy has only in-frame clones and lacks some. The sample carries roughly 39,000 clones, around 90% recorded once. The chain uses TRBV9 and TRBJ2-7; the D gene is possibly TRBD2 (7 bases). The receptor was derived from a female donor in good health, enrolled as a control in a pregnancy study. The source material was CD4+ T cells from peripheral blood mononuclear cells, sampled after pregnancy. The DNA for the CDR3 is TGTGCCAGCAGCCCCGAGGGGGGGCACGGCGAGCAGTACTTC. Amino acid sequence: CASSPEGGHGEQYF. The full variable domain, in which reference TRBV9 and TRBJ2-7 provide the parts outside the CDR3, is DSGVTQTPKHLITATGQRVTLRCSPRSGDLSVYWYQQSLDQGLQFLIQYYNGEERAKGNILERFSAQQFPDLHSELNLSSLELGDSALYFCASSPEGGHGEQYFGPGTRLTVT.